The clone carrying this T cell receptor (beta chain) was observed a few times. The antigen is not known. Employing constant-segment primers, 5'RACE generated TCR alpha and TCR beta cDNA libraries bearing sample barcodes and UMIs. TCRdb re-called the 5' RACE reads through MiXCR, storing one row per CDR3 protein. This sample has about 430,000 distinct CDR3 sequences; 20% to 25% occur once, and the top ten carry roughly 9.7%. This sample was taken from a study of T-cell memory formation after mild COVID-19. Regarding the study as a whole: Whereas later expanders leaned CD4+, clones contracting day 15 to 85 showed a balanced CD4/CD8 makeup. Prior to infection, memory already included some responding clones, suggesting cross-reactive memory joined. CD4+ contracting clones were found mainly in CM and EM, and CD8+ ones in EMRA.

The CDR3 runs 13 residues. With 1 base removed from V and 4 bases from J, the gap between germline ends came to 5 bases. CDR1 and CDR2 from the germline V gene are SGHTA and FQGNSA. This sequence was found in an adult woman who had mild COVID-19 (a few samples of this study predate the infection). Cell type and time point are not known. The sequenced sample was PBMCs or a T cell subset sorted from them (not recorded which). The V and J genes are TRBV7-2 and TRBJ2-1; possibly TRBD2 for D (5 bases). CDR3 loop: CASSLGEYNEQFF. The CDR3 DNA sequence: TGTGCCAGCAGCTTAGGGGAGTACAATGAGCAGTTCTTC. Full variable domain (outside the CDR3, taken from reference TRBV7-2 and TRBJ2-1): GAGVSQSPSNKVTEKGKDVELRCDPISGHTALYWYRQSLGQGLEFLIYFQGNSAPDKSGLPSDRFSAERTGGSVSTLTIQRTQQEDSAVYLCASSLGEYNEQFFGPGTRLTVL.